This T cell receptor (beta chain) appears in the sequencing data of a study of cytomegalovirus exposure and HLA in healthy donors. J gave up 1 base and V 4 bases, and 16 bases lay outside the gene matches. The CDR3 totals 18 residues. The V gene's germline CDR1 is GTSNPN and CDR2 SVGIG (reference sequence). The PCR used 60 Vbeta and 13 Jbeta primers. Clones were read by immunoSEQ multiplex PCR, and TCRdb kept only the in-frame ones, dropping some. The sample has approximately 70,000 clones; roughly 68% are singletons. The origin of this receptor is an older woman in good health and CMV-seropositive. V usage is TRBV30 and J usage is TRBJ1-3; 7 bases agree with TRBD1. Sample: PBMCs. The CDR3 sequence: CAWTIQQGLGLSGNTIYF. Written as DNA, the CDR3 is TGTGCCTGGACCATACAACAGGGGCTAGGGCTATCTGGAAACACCATATATTTT. Based on the CDR3 plus reference TRBV30 and TRBJ1-3, the full variable domain is SQTIHQWPATLVQPVGSPLSLECTVEGTSNPNLYWYRQAAGRGLQLLFYSVGIGQISSEVPQNLSASRPQDRQFILSSKKLLLSDSGFYLCAWTIQQGLGLSGNTIYFGEGSWLTVV.